This TCR beta chain was sequenced for a study of Tregs in tolerant kidney transplant recipients. Study-wide points: Some patients' samples used different primers over time, so nucleotide sequences weren't comparable.

Sequenced by immunoSEQ multiplex PCR; TCRdb stores in-frame clones only, minus some. The profile covers tens of thousands of clones, with 91% appearing a single time and around 0.32% taken by the ten largest. Before regulatory T cell sorting, thawed PBMCs rested overnight at 37°C in about 190 IU/ml IL-2. To note about this clone: Its specificity is unknown.

This TCR derives from a human donor who received a combined kidney and bone marrow transplant. Sequences were derived from Tregs from blood, sampled before the transplant.

This CDR3 reads CASSYSSTQFYGYTF. The CDR3 nucleotides read TGTGCCAGCAGTTACTCAAGCACGCAGTTCTATGGCTACACCTTC. The chain employs TRBV6-5 and TRBJ1-2, with unresolved D. Looked up from germline, CDR1 is MNHEY and CDR2 is SVGAGI. V shed 0 bases and J shed 4 bases, with 12 bases lying between them. The CDR3 covers 15 residues.